These T cell receptor beta chains were read from a single sample in a study of CD8+ T cells in alopecia areata. Sequencing used immunoSEQ multiplex PCR; TCRdb keeps in-frame clones, though not all of them. The sample records some 210,000 clones, more than 60% being singletons. The sample here was CD4+ T cells sorted from blood, taken at week 44, from a patient treated with tofacitinib. These receptors were collected from a human donor with alopecia areata. Each CDR3 is given with its conserved first and last residue. Fields, in order: J gene, V gene, D gene, clone size, CDR3 length, CDR3 DNA, CDR3 protein. The D gene is left open where the match is weak. Expanded clones get a size class; other rows say once, few or many, or leave the size out.

j_call: TRBJ2-1
v_call: TRBV29-1
d_call: .
clone_size: .
cdr3_length: 12
cdr3_nt: TGCAGCGTGGAACCTTTTGGCAATGAGCAGTTCTTC
cdr3_aa: CSVEPFGNEQFF

j_call: TRBJ1-6
v_call: TRBV7-8
d_call: .
clone_size: .
cdr3_length: 14
cdr3_nt: TGTGCCAGCAGCTTTGGTGGGGGCGATTCACCCCTCCACTTT
cdr3_aa: CASSFGGGDSPLHF

j_call: TRBJ1-2
v_call: TRBV7-3
d_call: .
clone_size: once
cdr3_length: 13
cdr3_nt: TGTGCCAGCAGCACCGAAAGACGCTATGGCTACACCTTC
cdr3_aa: CASSTERRYGYTF

j_call: TRBJ2-1
v_call: TRBV29-1
d_call: .
clone_size: .
cdr3_length: 13
cdr3_nt: TGCAGCTGGTATGGGAGCTCCTACAATGAGCAGTTCTTC
cdr3_aa: CSWYGSSYNEQFF

j_call: TRBJ1-5
v_call: TRBV4-3
d_call: .
clone_size: .
cdr3_length: 15
cdr3_nt: TGCGCCAGCCCCTCCATGCCGGTTAGCAATCAGCCCCAGCATTTT
cdr3_aa: CASPSMPVSNQPQHF

j_call: TRBJ2-3
v_call: TRBV6-1
d_call: TRBD1
clone_size: .
cdr3_length: 15
cdr3_nt: TGTGCCAGCAGTGCGACAGGGGGCAGCGCAGATACGCAGTATTTT
cdr3_aa: CASSATGGSADTQYF

j_call: TRBJ1-6
v_call: TRBV30
d_call: TRBD1
clone_size: .
cdr3_length: 13
cdr3_nt: TGTGCCTGGAAGGACAGGGGTGATTCACCCCTCCACTTT
cdr3_aa: CAWKDRGDSPLHF

j_call: TRBJ2-7
v_call: TRBV19
d_call: TRBD2
clone_size: .
cdr3_length: 15
cdr3_nt: TGTGCCAGTAGTATCATTAGCGGGGGGGCCTACGAGCAGTACTTC
cdr3_aa: CASSIISGGAYEQYF

j_call: TRBJ1-6
v_call: TRBV9
d_call: TRBD1
clone_size: once
cdr3_length: 20
cdr3_nt: TGTGCCAGCAGCGAGAGAGGGGGAATCGGACAGGGGCTGTATAATTCACCCCTCCACTTT
cdr3_aa: CASSERGGIGQGLYNSPLHF

j_call: TRBJ1-1
v_call: TRBV6-5
d_call: .
clone_size: few
cdr3_length: 14
cdr3_nt: TGTGCCAGCAGTTACTCGAGGGATAACACTGAAGCTTTCTTT
cdr3_aa: CASSYSRDNTEAFF

j_call: TRBJ1-5
v_call: TRBV5-1
d_call: .
clone_size: few
cdr3_length: 15
cdr3_nt: TGCGCCAGCAGCTTCGGGGAGGGTGGCAATCAGCCCCAGCATTTT
cdr3_aa: CASSFGEGGNQPQHF

j_call: TRBJ1-1
v_call: TRBV29-1
d_call: .
clone_size: few
cdr3_length: 14
cdr3_nt: TGCAGCGTTAAGGGAATGGGCATGAACACTGAAGCTTTCTTT
cdr3_aa: CSVKGMGMNTEAFF

j_call: TRBJ1-2
v_call: TRBV5-6
d_call: TRBD1
clone_size: .
cdr3_length: 13
cdr3_nt: TGTGCCAGCAGCTATGGACAGGGGCAAGGCTACACCTTC
cdr3_aa: CASSYGQGQGYTF

j_call: TRBJ1-5
v_call: TRBV5-6
d_call: TRBD1
clone_size: .
cdr3_length: 16
cdr3_nt: TGTGCCAGCAGCTTGCAGACAGGGGAAGTCGGACAGCCCCAGCATTTT
cdr3_aa: CASSLQTGEVGQPQHF

j_call: TRBJ2-7
v_call: TRBV7-2
d_call: TRBD2
clone_size: once
cdr3_length: 14
cdr3_nt: TGTGCCAGCAGCTCGACTAGCGGGGTGTACGAGCAGTACTTC
cdr3_aa: CASSSTSGVYEQYF

j_call: TRBJ1-5
v_call: TRBV4-1
d_call: .
clone_size: few
cdr3_length: 15
cdr3_nt: TGCGCCAGCAGCCAAGTCCCGGGGGGCAATCAGCCCCAGCATTTT
cdr3_aa: CASSQVPGGNQPQHF

j_call: TRBJ1-1
v_call: TRBV29-1
d_call: .
clone_size: .
cdr3_length: 13
cdr3_nt: TGCAGCGTTGTCCCAAGATTGAACACTGAAGCTTTCTTT
cdr3_aa: CSVVPRLNTEAFF

j_call: TRBJ1-2
v_call: TRBV4-3
d_call: .
clone_size: .
cdr3_length: 15
cdr3_nt: TGCGCCAGCAGCCAAGACAGGCTTACCTCCTATGGCTACACCTTC
cdr3_aa: CASSQDRLTSYGYTF

j_call: TRBJ2-5
v_call: TRBV19
d_call: .
clone_size: once
cdr3_length: 11
cdr3_nt: TGTGCCAGTAGTCGGGGAGAGACCCAGTACTTC
cdr3_aa: CASSRGETQYF

j_call: TRBJ1-4
v_call: TRBV29-1
d_call: .
clone_size: few
cdr3_length: 13
cdr3_nt: TGCAGCGTTGAGGAGGGGGCTAATGAAAAACTGTTTTTT
cdr3_aa: CSVEEGANEKLFF

j_call: TRBJ2-7
v_call: TRBV5-6
d_call: TRBD2
clone_size: .
cdr3_length: 15
cdr3_nt: TGTGCCAGCAGCTTGGTAGCGGGGGGAATCTACGAGCAGTACTTC
cdr3_aa: CASSLVAGGIYEQYF

j_call: TRBJ2-1
v_call: TRBV30
d_call: .
clone_size: .
cdr3_length: 12
cdr3_nt: TGTGCCTGGAGTGCTCTCAGCTATGAGCAGTTCTTC
cdr3_aa: CAWSALSYEQFF

j_call: TRBJ2-5
v_call: TRBV18
d_call: .
clone_size: .
cdr3_length: 13
cdr3_nt: TGTGCCAGCCGCCAGAACGGTCAAGAGACCCAGTACTTC
cdr3_aa: CASRQNGQETQYF

j_call: TRBJ2-1
v_call: TRBV28
d_call: .
clone_size: .
cdr3_length: 16
cdr3_nt: TGTGCCAGCAGTGCGGGCGGGGAAAACTCCTACAATGAGCAGTTCTTC
cdr3_aa: CASSAGGENSYNEQFF

j_call: TRBJ2-5
v_call: TRBV4-3
d_call: .
clone_size: .
cdr3_length: 17
cdr3_nt: TGCGCCAGCAGCCAAGATTGGAGGGGACAGCCTAAAGAGACCCAGTACTTC
cdr3_aa: CASSQDWRGQPKETQYF

j_call: TRBJ1-6
v_call: TRBV7-2
d_call: .
clone_size: .
cdr3_length: 15
cdr3_nt: TGTGCCGTGCCTGCAGCAAGCTCCTATAATTCACCCCTCCACTTT
cdr3_aa: CAVPAASSYNSPLHF

j_call: TRBJ1-5
v_call: TRBV7-9
d_call: .
clone_size: .
cdr3_length: 17
cdr3_nt: TGTGCCAGCAGCTTAGGTGACGGTGGAGATAGCAATCAGCCCCAGCATTTT
cdr3_aa: CASSLGDGGDSNQPQHF

j_call: TRBJ1-2
v_call: TRBV29-1
d_call: .
clone_size: once
cdr3_length: 11
cdr3_nt: TGCAGCGTTGAAGCGGGAGGTGGCTACACCTTC
cdr3_aa: CSVEAGGGYTF

j_call: TRBJ2-3
v_call: TRBV4-3
d_call: .
clone_size: .
cdr3_length: 14
cdr3_nt: TGCGCCAGCAGCCAAGAGGGTCAGACAGATACGCAGTATTTT
cdr3_aa: CASSQEGQTDTQYF

j_call: TRBJ2-7
v_call: TRBV23-1
d_call: TRBD1
clone_size: once
cdr3_length: 12
cdr3_nt: TGCGCCAGCAGAGCAGGGGGCTGCGAGCAGTACTTC
cdr3_aa: CASRAGGCEQYF

j_call: TRBJ2-7
v_call: TRBV4-3
d_call: TRBD1
clone_size: .
cdr3_length: 16
cdr3_nt: TGCGCCAGCAGCCAAGTTTGGGGAACAGGGGCCTACGAGCAGTACTTC
cdr3_aa: CASSQVWGTGAYEQYF

j_call: TRBJ1-4
v_call: TRBV29-1
d_call: .
clone_size: .
cdr3_length: 13
cdr3_nt: TGCAGCGTTGGAGAGACAACTAATGAAAAACTGTTTTTT
cdr3_aa: CSVGETTNEKLFF

j_call: TRBJ1-1
v_call: TRBV15
d_call: .
clone_size: few
cdr3_length: 14
cdr3_nt: TGTGCCACCAGCAGAGCCGGCAAGAACACTGAAGCTTTCTTT
cdr3_aa: CATSRAGKNTEAFF

j_call: TRBJ2-3
v_call: TRBV5-1
d_call: TRBD1
clone_size: .
cdr3_length: 17
cdr3_nt: TGCGCCAGCAGCTCCGGGACAGGTCATCAATTGGCAGATACGCAGTATTTT
cdr3_aa: CASSSGTGHQLADTQYF

j_call: TRBJ1-1
v_call: TRBV4-3
d_call: .
clone_size: .
cdr3_length: 13
cdr3_nt: TGCGCCAGCAGCCAGGACATATACACTGAAGCTTTCTTT
cdr3_aa: CASSQDIYTEAFF

j_call: TRBJ2-1
v_call: TRBV29-1
d_call: .
clone_size: once
cdr3_length: 12
cdr3_nt: TGCAGCGTTGAGGAGGGATCCAATGAGCAGTTCTTC
cdr3_aa: CSVEEGSNEQFF

j_call: TRBJ1-1
v_call: TRBV15
d_call: .
clone_size: once
cdr3_length: 14
cdr3_nt: TGTGCCACCAGCAGAGGACATTCGAACACTGAAGCTTTCTTT
cdr3_aa: CATSRGHSNTEAFF

j_call: TRBJ2-2
v_call: TRBV7-2
d_call: .
clone_size: .
cdr3_length: 11
cdr3_nt: TGTGCCAGCAGCTTAATCGGGGAGCTGTTTTTT
cdr3_aa: CASSLIGELFF

j_call: TRBJ2-7
v_call: TRBV29-1
d_call: .
clone_size: .
cdr3_length: 14
cdr3_nt: TGCAGCGTTGAAGATCGTACAGGCCCTTACGAGCAGTACTTC
cdr3_aa: CSVEDRTGPYEQYF